Included here is one TCR beta chain sequence, with context. Living in 25 or so US areas, the participants were between about 18 and 90 years of age. Assignments of participants to cohorts depended upon their own reported clinical history. The trim removed 0 bases at V and 14 bases at J, leaving 6 bases unmatched. This CDR3 contains 13 residues. CDR1 is MNHEY, CDR2 SVGEGT, per germline. This sample was included in a study of blood T cell repertoires in COVID-19. Study background: Acute-phase and convalescent COVID-19 samples originated in the United States, Italy and Spain. From T cells, B-cell-depleted T cells, or PBMCs came the material, which was cDNA or gDNA.

Profiled with immunoSEQ multiplex PCR; TCRdb holds only in-frame clones, not every one. The sample shows about 480,000 clones, more than 75% of them seen only once. The receptor's source is a woman in her forties who had recovered from COVID-19. V is TRBV6-2 or TRBV6-3 and J is TRBJ1-5; 8 bases are a match to TRBD1. What was sequenced was PBMCs or T cells enriched from blood (not recorded which). This chain's CDR3 is CASSYSPWDRKHF. The DNA of the CDR3 is TGTGCCAGCAGTTACTCCCCTTGGGACAGGAAGCATTTT.